Listed here are 22 T cell receptor beta chains from one sample, sequenced in a study of a mutant IDH1 vaccine in newly diagnosed glioma. These receptors' antigens are unknown. Sequencing was performed with immunoSEQ multiplex PCR; in TCRdb, only in-frame clones are kept and a portion is missing. This sample has 35,000 to 45,000 clones, with 75% to 85% found just once. Specified time point: week 11, during vaccination. In every dose of vaccine, 300 ug of mutant IDH1 20-mer peptide was given alongside topical imiquimod. The sequencing used peripheral blood mononuclear cells (PBMCs), collected from a glioma patient whose treatment included an IDH1 peptide vaccine. The receptors shown here come from a woman aged 25-40 years with glioma. Some clones in this sample may be carry-over from other donors' samples.

This clone showed up just a few times. This chain connects TRBV11-3 to TRBJ2-1; 8 bases align to TRBD1. Per germline, CDR1 SGHNT and CDR2 YENEEA. With V trimmed by 5 bases and J by 4 bases, 7 bases remained unmatched. The CDR3 is made up of 15 amino acids. CDR3 amino acids: CASSPRDRSYNEQFF. For the CDR3, the DNA is TGTGCCAGCAGCCCTCGGGACAGGTCTTACAATGAGCAGTTCTTC.

V usage is TRBV9 and J usage is TRBJ1-2, with D possibly matching TRBD1 (5 bases). CDR1 is SGDLS and CDR2 is YYNGEE in the germline V gene. V was trimmed by 0 bases and J by 8 bases, leaving 17 bases between them. The CDR3 covers 15 residues. CDR3 coding DNA: TGTGCCAGCAGCGTAGATGGACCGGGAAGGGGAGGCTACACCTTC. It is translated as CASSVDGPGRGGYTF.

The rearrangement joins TRBV4-2 to TRBJ2-3; TRBD2 matches at 10 bases. This CDR3 has 19 amino acids. Germline V gene data show CDR1 as LGHNA and CDR2 as YNFKEQ. The junction had 17 bases not matched to a gene; V was cut back by 5 bases and J by 3 bases. CDR3 DNA sequence: TGTGCCAGCAGCTTTCGACCCCCCGCTAGCGGGAGTGCAACAGATACGCAGTATTTT. Translating it yields CASSFRPPASGSATDTQYF.

The rearrangement uses TRBV28 and TRBJ2-7, with 9 bases fitting TRBD2. CDR1 MDHEN and CDR2 SYDVKM come from the germline V gene. The CDR3 is 16 amino acids. Unmatched junction bases numbered 13, after V lost 5 bases and J lost 5 bases. The CDR3, as DNA: TGTGCCAGCAGTCTATCTATAGCGGGAGAGGTAGACGAGCAGTACTTC. It codes for CASSLSIAGEVDEQYF.

This chain connects TRBV6-1 to TRBJ1-2; D not resolved. V was cut by 8 bases and J by 4 bases, with 5 bases left in between. Germline V gene lookup returns CDR1 MNHNS and CDR2 SASEGT. CDR3 length: 10 amino acids. CDR3 sequence (DNA): TGTGCCAGCGCCAGCTATGGCTACACCTTC. Its protein is CASASYGYTF.

The CDR3 loop reads CASSLGETGTVGTDTQYF. In DNA form, the CDR3 reads TGTGCCAGCAGCTTAGGGGAGACAGGGACGGTCGGAACAGATACGCAGTATTTT. This rearrangement joins TRBV7-9 to TRBJ2-3; 7 bases match TRBD1. The germline gives CDR1 SEHNR, CDR2 FQNEAQ (reference sequence). V trimming: 1 base; J trimming: 3 bases; junction bases outside the gene matches: 13. This CDR3 has 18 amino acids.

The V and J genes are TRBV19 and TRBJ1-5, with D unresolved. This CDR3 spans 15 amino acids. The V gene's germline CDR1 is LNHDA and CDR2 SQIVND (reference sequence). The V end was cut by 8 bases, the J end by 0 bases, with 14 bases between. The CDR3 loop is CASGETGYSNQPQHF. The CDR3 DNA reads TGTGCCAGTGGGGAGACGGGTTATAGCAATCAGCCCCAGCATTTT.

The gene calls are TRBV7-8 and TRBJ1-5; the D is unclear. This CDR3 contains 14 residues. V was shortened by 5 bases and J by 2 bases, with 10 bases between the two germline ends. The germline CDR1 and CDR2 sequences are SGHVS and FQNEAQ. The CDR3 region is CASSPGGGNQPQHF. The CDR3 bases are TGTGCCAGCAGCCCCGGCGGCGGCAATCAGCCCCAGCATTTT.

The rearrangement uses TRBV6-5 and TRBJ2-7; D is possibly TRBD2 (5 bases). The CDR3 length is 15 residues. The V and J ends lost 6 bases and 0 bases respectively, with 15 bases between them. Per the germline V gene, CDR1 is MNHEY and CDR2 is SVGAGI. CDR3 region: CASSRLSAASYEQYF. The CDR3 DNA reads as TGTGCCAGCAGCCGACTAAGCGCCGCCTCCTACGAGCAGTACTTC.

The chain employs TRBV19 and TRBJ2-6; D call uncertain. The ends were cut back, 1 base at V and 2 bases at J, with 15 bases in the middle. This CDR3 has 18 amino acids. Looked up from germline, CDR1 is LNHDA and CDR2 is SQIVND (reference sequence). CDR3 in DNA: TGTGCCAGTAGTATAGGACTGGACCCGCTTGCTGGGGCCAACGTCCTGACTTTC. Its translation: CASSIGLDPLAGANVLTF.

The V call is TRBV30, the J call TRBJ1-4, with a possible D match to TRBD1 (5 bases). The ends were cut back, 0 bases at V and 8 bases at J, with 13 bases in the middle. Germline CDR1 GTSNPN, CDR2 SVGIG (reference sequence). CDR3 length equals 14 residues. The CDR3 loop reads CAWSVPGLGEKLFF. The CDR3, as DNA: TGTGCCTGGAGTGTACCAGGGCTAGGGGAAAAACTGTTTTTT. Full variable domain (rest looked up from reference TRBV30 and TRBJ1-4): SQTIHQWPATLVQPVGSPLSLECTVEGTSNPNLYWYRQAAGRGLQLLFYSVGIGQISSEVPQNLSASRPQDRQFILSSKKLLLSDSGFYLCAWSVPGLGEKLFFGSGTQLSVL.

V gene TRBV9 combines with J gene TRBJ2-4; 9 nucleotides align to TRBD2. Germline CDR1 SGDLS, CDR2 YYNGEE. V was pared by 3 bases and J by 2 bases, with 6 bases of the junction left unmatched. This CDR3 has 16 residues. Here the CDR3 DNA reads TGTGCCAGCAGCGCCCATAGCGGGAGAACCAAAAACATTCAGTACTTC. It is translated as CASSAHSGRTKNIQYF.

A few counts support this clone. This sequence joins TRBV10-3 and TRBJ2-2; 7 nucleotides match TRBD2. CDR1 is ENHRY and CDR2 is SYGVKD in the germline V gene. V shed 8 bases, J shed 6 bases, and the junction held 3 bases outside the gene matches. This CDR3 has 12 residues. Written as DNA, the CDR3 is TGTGCCATCTGGGAGGGCGCCGGGGAGCTGTTTTTT. Its protein is CAIWEGAGELFF.

This chain links TRBV6-5 with TRBJ2-1; D may be TRBD1 (6 bases). The germline V gene has CDR1 MNHEY and CDR2 SVGAGI. The V and J ends lost 0 bases and 2 bases respectively, with 8 bases between them. This CDR3 comprises 15 residues. The CDR3 here is CASSYSGGTYNEQFF. CDR3 bases: TGTGCCAGCAGTTACTCAGGGGGAACCTACAATGAGCAGTTCTTC.

This clone was observed a handful of times. J is TRBJ1-1 and V is TRBV30; D is unclear. CDR1 and CDR2 (germline): GTSNPN, SVGIG (reference sequence). Trimming cost V 4 bases and J 0 bases, with 9 bases left between them. This CDR3 comprises 13 residues. CDR3 DNA sequence: TGTGCCTGGAACGAACTGCTGAACACTGAAGCTTTCTTT. It encodes CAWNELLNTEAFF.

CDR3 sequence: CASSEGGAGGEKLFF. The CDR3 DNA follows: TGTGCCAGCAGTGAAGGGGGGGCCGGGGGTGAAAAACTGTTTTTT. The chain employs TRBV6-1 and TRBJ1-4; D perhaps matches TRBD1 (6 bases). The CDR3 spans 15 residues. Trimming removed 1 base from V and 7 bases from J, with 13 bases in between. The V gene's germline CDR1 is MNHNS and CDR2 SASEGT.

The chain recombines TRBV5-6 with TRBJ2-7, with 7 bases lining up with TRBD2. J lost 0 bases, V lost 1 base, and 7 bases had no gene match. CDR3 length equals 16 residues. Germline CDR1 reads SGHDT; CDR2 reads YYEEEE. The CDR3 is CASSLRGLTTSYEQYF. The CDR3 DNA is TGTGCCAGCAGCTTGCGGGGACTAACCACCTCCTACGAGCAGTACTTC.

CDR3 nucleotides: TGTGCCAGCAGCCCTGATTCGAATGGCTATGGCTACACCTTC. Its protein product is CASSPDSNGYGYTF. The chain combines TRBV7-9 with TRBJ1-2, with no clear D. Trimming removed 5 bases at V and 4 bases at J, with 14 bases between. The germline V gene has CDR1 SEHNR and CDR2 FQNEAQ (reference sequence). CDR3 length equals 14 residues.

This chain uses TRBV6-1 with TRBJ1-3, with unresolved D. CDR3 length: 15 residues. Looked up from germline, CDR1 is MNHNS and CDR2 is SASEGT. The V and J ends lost 7 bases and 0 bases respectively, with 13 bases between them. CDR3 sequence (DNA): TGTGCCAGCAAAAAGGTCAAGGTCTCTGGAAACACCATATATTTT. Residues: CASKKVKVSGNTIYF.

The CDR3 region is CASSAAGQGGRQPQHF. In DNA, the CDR3 is TGTGCCAGCAGCGCCGCCGGACAGGGAGGGCGGCAGCCCCAGCATTTT. The V call is TRBV7-2, the J call TRBJ1-5; 8 nucleotides line up with TRBD1. Unmatched junction bases numbered 13, after V lost 5 bases and J lost 7 bases. Germline V lookup: CDR1 SGHTA, CDR2 FQGNSA. The CDR3 totals 16 residues.

V usage is TRBV7-2 and J usage is TRBJ2-5, with D maybe TRBD1 (5 bases). V was shortened by 5 bases and J by 0 bases, with 19 bases between the two germline ends. CDR1 and CDR2 (germline): SGHTA, FQGNSA. The CDR3 is 17 residues long. Written as DNA, the CDR3 is TGTGCCAGCAGCCCGGCATGGTACGACAGACACCAAGAGACCCAGTACTTC. Its protein product is CASSPAWYDRHQETQYF.

The rearrangement links TRBV6-5 to TRBJ1-2; 9 bases fit TRBD1. The CDR3 sequence is 15 residues long. The junction had 8 bases not matched to a gene; V was cut back by 5 bases and J by 4 bases. Germline V gene data show CDR1 as MNHEY and CDR2 as SVGAGI. Here the CDR3 DNA reads TGTGCCAGCAGTCAAGGGACAGGGCACATCTATGGCTACACCTTC. Its protein is CASSQGTGHIYGYTF.